This record looks at one TCR beta chain sequence and its context. These data are taken from a study of cytomegalovirus exposure and HLA in healthy donors. Primers for the PCR totalled 60 Vbeta and 13 Jbeta. TCRdb's copy holds only in-frame clones and misses some; the assay was immunoSEQ multiplex PCR. The sample holds about 190,000 clones, around 88% seen once. Trimming took 6 bases from V and 5 from J, leaving 16 bases between them. Per the germline V gene, CDR1 is MDHEN and CDR2 is SYDVKM. The CDR3 runs to 14 residues. The source is a woman aged 25-40 years in good health and CMV-seronegative. The sample comprised PBMCs. V usage is TRBV28 and J usage is TRBJ1-2; D call uncertain. As DNA, the CDR3 is TGTGCCAGCAGGCCCCGTGCCGCGCGGTATGGCTACACCTTC. Its protein is CASRPRAARYGYTF.